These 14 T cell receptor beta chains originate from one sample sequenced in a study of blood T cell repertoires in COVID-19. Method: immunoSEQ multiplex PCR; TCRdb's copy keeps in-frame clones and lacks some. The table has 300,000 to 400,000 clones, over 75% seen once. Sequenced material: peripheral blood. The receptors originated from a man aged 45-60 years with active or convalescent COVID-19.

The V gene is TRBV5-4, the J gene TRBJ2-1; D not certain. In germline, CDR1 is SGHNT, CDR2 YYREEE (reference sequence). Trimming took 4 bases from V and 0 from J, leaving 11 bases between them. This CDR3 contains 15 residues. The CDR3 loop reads CASSADGSSYNEQFF. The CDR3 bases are TGTGCCAGCAGCGCCGACGGGTCCTCCTACAATGAGCAGTTCTTC.

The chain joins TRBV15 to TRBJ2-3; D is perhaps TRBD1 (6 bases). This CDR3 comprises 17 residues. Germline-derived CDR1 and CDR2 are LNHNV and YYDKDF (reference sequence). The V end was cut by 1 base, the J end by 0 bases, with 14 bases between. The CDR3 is CATSRGRTELSTDTQYF. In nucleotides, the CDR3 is TGTGCCACCAGCAGAGGTAGGACAGAACTTAGCACAGATACGCAGTATTTT.

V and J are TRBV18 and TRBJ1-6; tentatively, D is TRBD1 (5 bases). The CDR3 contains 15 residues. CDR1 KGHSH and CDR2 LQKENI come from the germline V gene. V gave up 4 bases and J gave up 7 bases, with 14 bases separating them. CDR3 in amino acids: CASSHSQVGNSPLHF. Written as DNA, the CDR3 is TGTGCCAGCTCACACTCACAGGTTGGGAATTCACCCCTCCACTTT.

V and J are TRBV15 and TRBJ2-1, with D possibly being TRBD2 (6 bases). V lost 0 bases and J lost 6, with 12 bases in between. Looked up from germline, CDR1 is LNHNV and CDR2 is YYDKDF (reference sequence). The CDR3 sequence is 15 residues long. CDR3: CATSRDRGTLNEQFF. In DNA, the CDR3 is TGTGCCACCAGCAGAGATCGCGGGACCCTCAATGAGCAGTTCTTC.

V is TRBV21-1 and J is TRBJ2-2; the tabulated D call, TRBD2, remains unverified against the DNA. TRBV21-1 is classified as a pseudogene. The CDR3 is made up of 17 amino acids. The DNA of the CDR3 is TGTGCCAGCACGACTAGCGGGGGAGGACAGGGCACCGGGGAGCTGTTTTTT. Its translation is CASTTSGGGQGTGELFF.

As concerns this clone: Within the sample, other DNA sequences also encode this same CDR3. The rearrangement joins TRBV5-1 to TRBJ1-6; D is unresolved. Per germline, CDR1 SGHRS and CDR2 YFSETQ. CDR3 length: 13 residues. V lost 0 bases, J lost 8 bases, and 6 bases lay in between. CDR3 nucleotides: TGCGCCAGCAGCTTGGCGCCAGATTCACCCCTCCACTTT. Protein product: CASSLAPDSPLHF.

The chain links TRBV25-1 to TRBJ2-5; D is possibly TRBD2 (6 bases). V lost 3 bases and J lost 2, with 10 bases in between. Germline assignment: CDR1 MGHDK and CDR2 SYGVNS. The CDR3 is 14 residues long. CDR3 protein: CASSDGGYQETQYF. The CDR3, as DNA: TGTGCCAGCAGTGATGGAGGGTATCAAGAGACCCAGTACTTC.

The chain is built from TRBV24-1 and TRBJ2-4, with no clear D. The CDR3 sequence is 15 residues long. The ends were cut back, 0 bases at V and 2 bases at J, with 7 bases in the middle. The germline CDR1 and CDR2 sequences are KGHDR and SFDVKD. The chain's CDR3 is CATSDLRLPKNIQYF. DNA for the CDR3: TGTGCCACCAGTGATTTGCGTCTACCCAAAAACATTCAGTACTTC.

In DNA form, the CDR3 reads TGTGCCAGCAGTTTAAGCCCCCCGTGGGATACGCAGTATTTT. This translates into CASSLSPPWDTQYF. This sequence joins TRBV28 and TRBJ2-3; no definite D call. Germline V CDR1 and CDR2: MDHEN, SYDVKM. The V and J ends lost 2 bases and 6 bases respectively, with 12 bases between them. This CDR3 region has 14 residues.

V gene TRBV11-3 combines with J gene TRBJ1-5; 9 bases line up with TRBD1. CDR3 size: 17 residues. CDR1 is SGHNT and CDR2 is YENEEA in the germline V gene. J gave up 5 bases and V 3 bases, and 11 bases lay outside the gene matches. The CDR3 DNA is TGTGCCAGCAGCTTGGCGACAGGGGGTAGATCTTATCAGCCCCAGCATTTT. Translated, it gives CASSLATGGRSYQPQHF.

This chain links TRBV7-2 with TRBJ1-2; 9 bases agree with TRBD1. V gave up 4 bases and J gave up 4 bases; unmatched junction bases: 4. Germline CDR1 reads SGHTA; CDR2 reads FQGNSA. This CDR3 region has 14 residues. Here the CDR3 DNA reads TGTGCCAGCAGCTCAGGACAGGGGTTCTATGGCTACACCTTC. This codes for CASSSGQGFYGYTF.

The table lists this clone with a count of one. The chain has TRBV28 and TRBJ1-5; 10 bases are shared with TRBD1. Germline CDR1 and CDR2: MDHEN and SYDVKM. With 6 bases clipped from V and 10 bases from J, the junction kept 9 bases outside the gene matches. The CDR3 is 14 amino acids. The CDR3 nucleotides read TGTGCCAGCAGACCTTGGGAGACAGGGGGCCCCCAGCATTTT. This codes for CASRPWETGGPQHF.

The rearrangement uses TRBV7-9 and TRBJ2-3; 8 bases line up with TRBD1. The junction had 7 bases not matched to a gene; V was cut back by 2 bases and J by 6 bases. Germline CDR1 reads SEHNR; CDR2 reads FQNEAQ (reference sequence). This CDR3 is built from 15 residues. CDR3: CASSLTQGARDTQYF. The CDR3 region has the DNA TGTGCCAGCAGCTTAACCCAGGGGGCGCGGGATACGCAGTATTTT.

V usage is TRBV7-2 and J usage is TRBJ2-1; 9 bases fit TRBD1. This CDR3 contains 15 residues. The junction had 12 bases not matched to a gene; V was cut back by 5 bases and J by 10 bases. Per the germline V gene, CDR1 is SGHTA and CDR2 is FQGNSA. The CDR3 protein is CASSLGVGQGREQFF. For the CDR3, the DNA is TGTGCCAGCAGCCTGGGGGTGGGACAGGGCAGGGAGCAGTTCTTC. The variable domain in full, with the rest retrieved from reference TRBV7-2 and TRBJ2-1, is GAGVSQSPSNKVTEKGKDVELRCDPISGHTALYWYRQSLGQGLEFLIYFQGNSAPDKSGLPSDRFSAERTGGSVSTLTIQRTQQEDSAVYLCASSLGVGQGREQFFGPGTRLTVL.